This T cell receptor beta chain stems from a study of T cells expressing NK-cell markers. General study results and limits: Leadership of the CD3+CD56-NKG2C+ fraction also belonged to these clonotypes in several donors.

Following a re-call of the 5' RACE reads, TCRdb has one entry per CDR3 protein and lacks DNA. The sample holds 200,000 to 300,000 distinct CDR3 sequences. Germline V gene sequence: CDR1 SSHAT, CDR2 FNYEAQ (reference sequence). The CDR3 is made up of 15 amino acids. Comments on this clonotype: The antigen is unknown.

The rearrangement links TRBV7-7 to TRBJ2-2; TCRdb names TRBD2, which stays unverified in the absence of DNA. Material for sequencing was blood T cells: a sorted CD56 or NKG2C T cell subset, CD4+ or CD8+ T cells, or bulk PBMC T cells (not recorded which). The source is a man younger than 35 in good health. The CDR3 spells CASSLASGRPGELFF.